One and the same sample provided the 5 T cell receptor beta chains below, sequenced in a study of human T cells and chemical hapten exposure. Time point: patch test 3, about 24 weeks after DPC sensitization. Treatment indicated: therapeutic diphenylcyclopropenone sensitization with weekly scalp DPC. Unfractionated whole blood yielded the extracted total RNA. MiXCR, applied by TCRdb to the RACE reads, yields one record per CDR3 protein. The sample yields approximately 41,000 distinct CDR3 sequences, approximately 9.5% seen once. Source: whole blood, taken in connection with sensitization to the hapten diphenylcyclopropenone (DPC). Every receptor here comes from a man aged 50-59 years with alopecia areata. Some clones in this sample may be carry-over from other donors' samples.

V and J are TRBV11-2 and TRBJ2-1, with TRBD1 matching 8 bases. The CDR3 consists of 15 residues. The junction had 6 bases not matched to a gene; V was cut back by 2 bases and J by 6 bases. CDR1 and CDR2 (germline): SGHAT, FQNNGV. The CDR3 is CASSLQGASRNEQFF. The CDR3 DNA reads as TGTGCCAGCAGCTTACAGGGGGCTTCCCGCAATGAGCAGTTCTTC.

In its sample, this clonotype was seen many times. Written as DNA, the CDR3 is TGTGCCTGGAGTGGGGGGTCAAAAGAGACCCAGTACTTC. As protein: CAWSGGSKETQYF. V is TRBV30 and J is TRBJ2-5; TRBD1 or TRBD2 may be the D gene (5 bases each). Trimming removed 1 base at V and 3 bases at J, with 9 bases between. Germline V lookup: CDR1 GTSNPN, CDR2 SVGIG (reference sequence). The CDR3 runs to 13 residues.

This clonotype was seen at least ten times. The chain couples TRBV12-3 or TRBV12-4 to TRBJ1-2; 7 bases fit TRBD1. This CDR3 has 20 amino acids. The trim removed 3 bases at V and 2 bases at J, leaving 21 bases unmatched. CDR3 amino acids: CASSFRGLGTTGRTNYGYTF. The DNA of the CDR3 is TGTGCCAGCAGTTTCAGGGGGTTGGGGACAACCGGGAGAACCAACTATGGCTACACCTTC.

This clonotype came up many times. The chain couples TRBV4-2 to TRBJ1-5, with D tentatively TRBD1 (5 bases). The CDR3 runs to 14 residues. V lost 4 bases and J lost 0, with 7 bases in between. Germline V gene lookup returns CDR1 LGHNA and CDR2 YNFKEQ. The DNA of the CDR3 is TGTGCCAGCAGCCCAGGGATTAGCAATCAGCCCCAGCATTTT. This translates into CASSPGISNQPQHF.

This clonotype occurred many times. The gene calls are TRBV4-3 and TRBJ2-2, with D possibly being TRBD1 or TRBD2 (5 bases each). This CDR3 has 16 residues. V was shortened by 4 bases and J by 6 bases, with 18 bases between the two germline ends. Looked up from germline, CDR1 is LGHNA and CDR2 is YSLEER. Here the CDR3 reads CASSLRPGARPGELFF. CDR3 bases: TGCGCCAGCAGCCTAAGACCCGGGGCCCGACCCGGGGAGCTGTTTTTT.